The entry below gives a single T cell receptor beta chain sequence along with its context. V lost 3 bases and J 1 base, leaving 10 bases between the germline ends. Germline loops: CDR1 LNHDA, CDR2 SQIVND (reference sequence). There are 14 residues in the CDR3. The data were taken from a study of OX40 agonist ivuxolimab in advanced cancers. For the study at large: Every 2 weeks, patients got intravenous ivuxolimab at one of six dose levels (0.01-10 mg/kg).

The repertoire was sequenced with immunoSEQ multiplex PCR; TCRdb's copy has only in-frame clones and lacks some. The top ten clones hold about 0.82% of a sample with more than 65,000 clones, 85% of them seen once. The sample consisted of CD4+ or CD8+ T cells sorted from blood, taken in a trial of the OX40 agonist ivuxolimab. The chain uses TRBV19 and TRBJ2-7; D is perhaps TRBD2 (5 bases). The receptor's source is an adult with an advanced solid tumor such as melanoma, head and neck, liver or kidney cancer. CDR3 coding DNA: TGTGCCAGTAGTATTGCGGGTAGATCCTACGAGCAGTACTTC. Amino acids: CASSIAGRSYEQYF.